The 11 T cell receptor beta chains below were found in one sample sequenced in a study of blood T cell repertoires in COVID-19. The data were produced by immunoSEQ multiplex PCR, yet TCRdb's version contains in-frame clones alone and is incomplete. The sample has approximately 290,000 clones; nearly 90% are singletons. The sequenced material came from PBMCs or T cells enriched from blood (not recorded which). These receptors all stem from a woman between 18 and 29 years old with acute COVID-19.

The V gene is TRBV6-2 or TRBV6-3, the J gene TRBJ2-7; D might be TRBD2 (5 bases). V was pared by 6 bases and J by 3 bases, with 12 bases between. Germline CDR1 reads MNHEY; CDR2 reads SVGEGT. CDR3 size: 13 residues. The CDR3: CASSPSRDYEQYF. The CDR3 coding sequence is TGTGCCAGCAGCCCGTCGAGGGACTACGAGCAGTACTTC.

CDR3 coding DNA: TGTGCCAGCAGTGAAAGGGCTAGCGGATCCTACGAGCAGTACTTC. Translation gives CASSERASGSYEQYF. The V gene is TRBV6-1, the J gene TRBJ2-7; 7 bases map to TRBD2. This CDR3 has 15 residues. Germline V lookup: CDR1 MNHNS, CDR2 SASEGT. The trim removed 2 bases at V and 1 base at J, leaving 5 bases unmatched.

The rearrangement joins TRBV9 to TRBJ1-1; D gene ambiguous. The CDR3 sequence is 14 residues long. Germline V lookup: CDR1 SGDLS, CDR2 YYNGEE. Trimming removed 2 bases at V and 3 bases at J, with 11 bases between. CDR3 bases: TGTGCCAGCAGCGTTCGGGCGGGTGACACTGAAGCTTTCTTT. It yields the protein CASSVRAGDTEAFF. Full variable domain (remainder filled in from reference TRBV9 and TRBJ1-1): DSGVTQTPKHLITATGQRVTLRCSPRSGDLSVYWYQQSLDQGLQFLIQYYNGEERAKGNILERFSAQQFPDLHSELNLSSLELGDSALYFCASSVRAGDTEAFFGQGTRLTVV.

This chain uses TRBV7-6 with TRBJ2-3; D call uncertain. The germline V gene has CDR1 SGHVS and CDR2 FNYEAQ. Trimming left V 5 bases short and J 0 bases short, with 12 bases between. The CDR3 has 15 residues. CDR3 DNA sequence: TGTGCCAGCAGCCGCGTGGTCTCTAGCACAGATACGCAGTATTTT. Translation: CASSRVVSSTDTQYF.

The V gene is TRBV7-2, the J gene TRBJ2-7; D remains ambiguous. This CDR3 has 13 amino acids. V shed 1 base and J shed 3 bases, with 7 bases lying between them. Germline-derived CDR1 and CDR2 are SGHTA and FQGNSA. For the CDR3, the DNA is TGTGCCAGCAGCTTAGGTCCCAACTACGAGCAGTACTTC. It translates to CASSLGPNYEQYF.

The CDR3 here is CASSPYSTAAYGYTF. CDR3 coding DNA: TGTGCCAGCAGCCCCTATTCGACGGCGGCCTATGGCTACACCTTC. The chain has TRBV14 and TRBJ1-2; D unresolved. Germline V gene sequence: CDR1 SGHDN, CDR2 FVKESK. There are 15 residues in the CDR3. Deletions cut 4 bases from V and 4 bases from J, with 16 bases between. Filled out from reference TRBV14 and TRBJ1-2, the complete variable domain reads EAGVTQFPSHSVIEKGQTVTLRCDPISGHDNLYWYRRVMGKEIKFLLHFVKESKQDESGMPNNRFLAERTGGTYSTLKVQPAELEDSGVYFCASSPYSTAAYGYTFGSGTRLTVV.

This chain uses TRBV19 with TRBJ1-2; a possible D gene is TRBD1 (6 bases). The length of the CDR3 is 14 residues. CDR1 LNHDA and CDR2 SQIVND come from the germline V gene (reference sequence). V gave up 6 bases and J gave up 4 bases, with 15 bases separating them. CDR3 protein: CASSPSTGSYGYTF. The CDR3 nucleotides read TGTGCCAGTAGCCCCTCGACAGGAAGCTATGGCTACACCTTC.

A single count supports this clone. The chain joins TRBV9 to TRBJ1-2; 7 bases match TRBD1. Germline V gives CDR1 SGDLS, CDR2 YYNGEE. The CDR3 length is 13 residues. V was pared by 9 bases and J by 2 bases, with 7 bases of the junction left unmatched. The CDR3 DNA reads TGTGCCACTTCACAGGGGACCAACTATGGCTACACCTTC. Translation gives CATSQGTNYGYTF.

The CDR3 region is CASSWTGTTGELFF. The CDR3, as DNA: TGCGCCAGCAGCTGGACAGGGACCACCGGGGAGCTGTTTTTT. The V and J genes are TRBV5-1 and TRBJ2-2, with 8 bases that match TRBD1. Germline V gives CDR1 SGHRS, CDR2 YFSETQ. This CDR3 spans 14 amino acids. V shed 3 bases and J 4 bases; nucleotides not matched to a gene: 2.

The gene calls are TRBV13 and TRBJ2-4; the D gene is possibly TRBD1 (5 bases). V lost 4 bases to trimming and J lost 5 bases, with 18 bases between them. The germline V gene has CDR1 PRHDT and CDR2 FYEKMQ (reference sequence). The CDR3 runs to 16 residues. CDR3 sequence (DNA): TGTGCCAGCAGCTCCGTCGAGGCGCTAGGGGAAAACATTCAGTACTTC. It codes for CASSSVEALGENIQYF.

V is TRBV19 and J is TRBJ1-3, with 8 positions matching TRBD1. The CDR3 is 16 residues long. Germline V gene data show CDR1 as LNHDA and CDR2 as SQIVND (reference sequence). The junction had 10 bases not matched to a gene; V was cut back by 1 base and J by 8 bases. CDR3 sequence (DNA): TGTGCCAGTAGTATAGCGGACAGGGTAGGGTCGGACACCATATATTTT. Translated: CASSIADRVGSDTIYF.